The entry below gives a single TCR beta chain sequence along with its context. Its specificity is not known. Germline CDR1 and CDR2: SQVTM and ANQGSEA. V dropped 7 bases and J dropped 2; count of bases not matched to a gene: 7. The CDR3 covers 13 residues. The data were obtained in a study of OX40 agonist ivuxolimab in advanced cancers. Study context: A history of anti-PD-1, anti-PD-L1 or anti-CTLA-4 therapy was acceptable, and approximately 40% had some.

Sequencing was performed with immunoSEQ multiplex PCR; in TCRdb, only in-frame clones are kept and a portion is missing. Of about 79,000 clones in the sample, approximately 94% were seen once. Study observations and caveats: Doses of 0.1 to 3.0 mg/kg were accompanied by clonal expansion of CD4+ and CD8+ blood T cells by week 6.

This clonotype was sampled from an adult with an advanced solid tumor such as melanoma, head and neck, liver or kidney cancer. The rearrangement links TRBV29-1 to TRBJ1-2, with 7 positions matching TRBD1. The specimen was CD4+ or CD8+ T cells sorted from blood, collected in a trial of the OX40 agonist ivuxolimab. The CDR3 loop reads CSALDRSNYGYTF. The DNA for the CDR3 is TGCAGCGCCTTGGACAGGAGCAACTATGGCTACACCTTC.